This TCR beta chain was sequenced in a study of blood T cell repertoires in COVID-19. This CDR3 is built from 15 residues. The junction had 7 bases not matched to a gene; V was cut back by 6 bases and J by 0 bases. Germline V gene lookup returns CDR1 KGHSH and CDR2 LQKENI. The table came from immunoSEQ multiplex PCR; TCRdb's copy has only in-frame clones and leaves some out. The table shows 55,000 to 80,000 clones, with 75% to 90% occurring only once. The source of this sequence is a man aged 45-65 years with acute or convalescent COVID-19. The V gene is TRBV18, the J gene TRBJ1-1; 7 bases line up with TRBD1. Input material: peripheral blood. The CDR3 here is CASSPGGSMNTEAFF. The CDR3 coding sequence is TGTGCCAGCTCCCCAGGGGGGTCGATGAACACTGAAGCTTTCTTT. Based on the CDR3 plus reference TRBV18 and TRBJ1-1, the full variable domain is NAGVMQNPRHLVRRRGQEARLRCSPMKGHSHVYWYRQLPEEGLKFMVYLQKENIIDESGMPKERFSAEFPKEGPSILRIQQVVRGDSAAYFCASSPGGSMNTEAFFGQGTRLTVV.